This is a list of T cell receptor beta chains from one sample in a study of blood T cell repertoires in COVID-19. TCRdb's table, derived via immunoSEQ multiplex PCR, lists solely in-frame clones and lacks some. This sample has 100,000 to 150,000 clones, with approximately 84% found just once. Input material: peripheral blood. The receptors here all came from a man in his 70s with acute or convalescent COVID-19. The CDR3 runs from the conserved cysteine through the conserved F or W. A D gene is named only where the DNA matches it firmly. The size entry is marked missing in some rows and otherwise reads once, few, many or a size class.

CDR3nt,CDR3aa,abundance,v_gene,j_gene,d_gene
TGTGCCAGCAGTTTGGAGGGGTCCTATAATTCACCCCTCCACTTT,CASSLEGSYNSPLHF,-,TRBV27,TRBJ1-6,-
TGTGCCACCAGTCCCACGACGGGAAGCGGCTATGGCTACACCTTC,CATSPTTGSGYGYTF,-,TRBV15,TRBJ1-2,-
TGTGCCAGCAGTGAATGGACAGGGAGTATTGATACGCAGTATTTT,CASSEWTGSIDTQYF,-,TRBV6-1,TRBJ2-3,TRBD1
TGTGCCAGCAGCCAGACAGGGGGCTTTGGCTACACCTTC,CASSQTGGFGYTF,-,TRBV7-9,TRBJ1-2,TRBD1
TGCAGTGCTAGTAGCGGCCAGGGGCTCTACGAGCAGTACTTC,CSASSGQGLYEQYF,few,TRBV20-1,TRBJ2-7,-
TGTGCCAGCAGCCGTGGACAGGGTAATGAAAAACTGTTTTTT,CASSRGQGNEKLFF,few,TRBV4-2,TRBJ1-4,TRBD1
TGTGCCAGCAGTTCCTGGGACAGGGCCACTGAAGCTTTCTTT,CASSSWDRATEAFF,-,TRBV11-2,TRBJ1-1,TRBD1
TGTGCCAGCTCCGCCGGGGACACCGATAACTATGGCTACACCTTC,CASSAGDTDNYGYTF,-,TRBV18,TRBJ1-2,-
TGTGCCAGCAGTTTCACCCAGATCCTCCCGAACTATGGCTACACCTTC,CASSFTQILPNYGYTF,-,TRBV6-5,TRBJ1-2,-
TGTGCCAGCAGCTTAGGCGGGGGGGCCCGTGAGACCCAGTACTTC,CASSLGGGARETQYF,-,TRBV7-2,TRBJ2-5,TRBD2
TGTGCCAGCAGCCAAATGGGCCGGGGAGAGAACACTGAAGCTTTCTTT,CASSQMGRGENTEAFF,-,TRBV11-2,TRBJ1-1,-
TGTGCAAGTCGCTCTCCCTTCCGGGACAGGGGCTACGAGCAGTACTTC,CASRSPFRDRGYEQYF,-,TRBV12-2,TRBJ2-7,-
TGTGCCATCAGTGGGTACAGGGGAGGATCCTACGAGCAGTACTTC,CAISGYRGGSYEQYF,-,TRBV10-3,TRBJ2-7,-
TGCAGTGCTAGTCTATCGGGACAGTATAGCAATCAGCCCCAGCATTTT,CSASLSGQYSNQPQHF,-,TRBV20-1,TRBJ1-5,TRBD1
TGTGCCTGGAGTGTAGGAGGTGGGGCCAACGTCCTGACTTTC,CAWSVGGGANVLTF,-,TRBV30,TRBJ2-6,-
TGCGCCAGCAGCCAAACCCGGACCCGGGGGAGCAATCAGCCCCAGCATTTT,CASSQTRTRGSNQPQHF,many,TRBV4-1,TRBJ1-5,-
TGTGCCAGTAGTAATTCGGGGGGGCCTTCCTACAATGAGCAGTTCTTC,CASSNSGGPSYNEQFF,-,TRBV19,TRBJ2-1,TRBD2
TGCGCCAGCAGCTTGGGACAGGGAGTCACGGAGACCCAGTACTTC,CASSLGQGVTETQYF,once,TRBV5-1,TRBJ2-5,TRBD1
TGTGCCAGCACCAACTCCTACGAGCAGTACTTC,CASTNSYEQYF,once,TRBV12-3/TRBV12-4,TRBJ2-7,-
TGTGCCAGCAGTTTGGGGGGAGTAAACAATGAGCAGTTCTTC,CASSLGGVNNEQFF,-,TRBV28,TRBJ2-1,-
TGCAGCGCCGCAGGGGGCTCGAGTGAAAAACTGTTTTTT,CSAAGGSSEKLFF,-,TRBV29-1,TRBJ1-4,TRBD1
TGCAGCGTGGCGGATACAGGGGGCGCGGCCACCGGGGAGCTGTTTTTT,CSVADTGGAATGELFF,-,TRBV29-1,TRBJ2-2,TRBD1
TGTGCCATCAGTGATCAGGGCGTCACTGAAGCTTTCTTT,CAISDQGVTEAFF,-,TRBV10-3,TRBJ1-1,-
TGTGCCAGCAGTGAACGCGGGACTAGCCTCTACACCGGGGAGCTGTTTTTT,CASSERGTSLYTGELFF,many,TRBV2,TRBJ2-2,TRBD2
TGCAGTGCTAGCCCAGGGGATACGCAGTATTTT,CSASPGDTQYF,-,TRBV20-1,TRBJ2-3,-
TGTGCCACCAGTACAGGGGGCTCCTACAATGAGCAGTTCTTC,CATSTGGSYNEQFF,-,TRBV24-1,TRBJ2-1,TRBD1
TGTGCCAGCAGCCTTCGGACAGGGAAGGCTAATTCACCCCTCCACTTT,CASSLRTGKANSPLHF,few,TRBV5-5,TRBJ1-6,TRBD1
TGTGCCAGCAGCCTGGCCTTCTACAATGAGCAGTTCTTC,CASSLAFYNEQFF,-,TRBV11-2,TRBJ2-1,-
TGTGCCAGCAGGGGACAGGGGAAGGGCCACGAGCAGTACTTC,CASRGQGKGHEQYF,-,TRBV28,TRBJ2-7,TRBD1
TGTGCCAGCTCACAAGTCCCGACGGGATCGTCCAGTGAAGCTTTCTTT,CASSQVPTGSSSEAFF,-,TRBV18,TRBJ1-1,-
TGTGCCAGCAGGCGGCAGAACACTGAAGCTTTCTTT,CASRRQNTEAFF,-,TRBV6-5,TRBJ1-1,-
TGTGCCAGCTCACCCGCGATAGCGGGGAACACCGGGGAGCTGTTTTTT,CASSPAIAGNTGELFF,-,TRBV18,TRBJ2-2,TRBD2
TGTGCCAGCAGCTCCGCGTACACCATATATTTT,CASSSAYTIYF,-,TRBV12-3/TRBV12-4,TRBJ1-3,-
TGTGCCAGCAGCCAAGACGGTGTTCGGCGGGCGCAGTTCTTC,CASSQDGVRRAQFF,-,TRBV3-1/TRBV3-2,TRBJ2-1,-
TGTGCCAGCAGGCTCAGCGGGATGAGGAATAGCAATCAGCCCCAGCATTTT,CASRLSGMRNSNQPQHF,-,TRBV28,TRBJ1-5,-
TGTGCCAGCAGCTCACCCCACCGGGACAGCGATCGTCGAACCTTC,CASSSPHRDSDRRTF,-,TRBV5-4,TRBJ1-2,TRBD1
TGTGCCAGCAGTTACAGGGGTGGAAACACCATATATTTT,CASSYRGGNTIYF,once,TRBV6-5,TRBJ1-3,-
TGCAGCGTTGTGGGACAGGTACCGAAAACGTACAATGAGCAGTTCTTC,CSVVGQVPKTYNEQFF,once,TRBV29-1,TRBJ2-1,TRBD1
TGTGCCAGCAGTGAAAGCAGGGAAACGCAGTATTTT,CASSESRETQYF,-,TRBV2,TRBJ2-3,-
TGTGCCATCAGGTTTGGGACAGGGGGAGGAAACTATGGCTACACCTTC,CAIRFGTGGGNYGYTF,-,TRBV10-3,TRBJ1-2,TRBD1
TGTGCCAGCAGCCAAGGAGCAACTAATGAAAAACTGTTTTTT,CASSQGATNEKLFF,once,TRBV7-9,TRBJ1-4,-
TGTGCCAGCAGCTTAGCGGACGGAGGTCCAGAGACCCAGTACTTC,CASSLADGGPETQYF,-,TRBV7-2,TRBJ2-5,-
TGTGCCACCAGCAGAGTGCGGGGCGATAGCAATGAGCAGTTCTTC,CATSRVRGDSNEQFF,-,TRBV15,TRBJ2-1,-
TGTGCCAGCAGCCGTTCAGGGAAATCGGATGGCTACACCTTC,CASSRSGKSDGYTF,many,TRBV7-8,TRBJ1-2,-
TGTGCCAGCAGTGAGTGGGGCGAGAAGACCCAGTACTTC,CASSEWGEKTQYF,-,TRBV2,TRBJ2-5,-
TGTGCCAGCTCACGACAGAATGAAAAACTGTTTTTT,CASSRQNEKLFF,-,TRBV18,TRBJ1-4,-
TGTGCCACCAAAGGCGGTGGTCGAGCTGAAGCTTTCTTT,CATKGGGRAEAFF,-,TRBV24-1,TRBJ1-1,-
TGCGCCAGCAGCTTGTTGGGCAGGGGCCACGAGCAGTACTTC,CASSLLGRGHEQYF,-,TRBV5-1,TRBJ2-7,-
TGTGCCACCAGCAGAGATAAGTCCGGTGGCTACACCTTC,CATSRDKSGGYTF,-,TRBV15,TRBJ1-2,-
TGTGCCAGCAGCCAAGGACTGAACTCTGGAAACACCATATATTTT,CASSQGLNSGNTIYF,-,TRBV4-2,TRBJ1-3,-
TGTGCCAGCAGCTTAGAACTAGCGGGGGGGTCAGTCACAGATACGCAGTATTTT,CASSLELAGGSVTDTQYF,-,TRBV7-8,TRBJ2-3,TRBD2
TGTGCCAGCAGCCAAGGAGCTGCGGGGCTGCACACAGATACGCAGTATTTT,CASSQGAAGLHTDTQYF,-,TRBV4-2,TRBJ2-3,-
TGTGCCTGTGGTAGCGAAAAACTGTTTTTT,CACGSEKLFF,-,TRBV30,TRBJ1-4,-
TGTGCCAGCAGCTTAGGAGGGGGACAGCGCAATTCACCCCTCCACTTT,CASSLGGGQRNSPLHF,-,TRBV7-9,TRBJ1-6,TRBD1
TGTGCCAGCAGCCAACAGGTGATTAACTATGGCTACACCTTC,CASSQQVINYGYTF,-,TRBV5-6,TRBJ1-2,-
TGTGCCAGCAGTGAATCCGGAACAGGGACTTCACCCCTCCACTTT,CASSESGTGTSPLHF,-,TRBV25-1,TRBJ1-6,-
TGCGCCAGCCGTGGACAGGGGGCCCCCCAAGAGACCCAGTACTTC,CASRGQGAPQETQYF,-,TRBV5-1,TRBJ2-5,TRBD1
TGTGCCGGAACAGGGTCCTACGAGCAGTACTTC,CAGTGSYEQYF,-,TRBV30,TRBJ2-7,-
TGTGCCAGTTCCCTAGCGGGGCTCCGAGAGACCCAGTACTTC,CASSLAGLRETQYF,-,TRBV6-5,TRBJ2-5,TRBD2
TGTGCCAGCAGCTTAGTACAGGGTCGGATGTACGAGCAGTACTTC,CASSLVQGRMYEQYF,-,TRBV11-2,TRBJ2-7,-